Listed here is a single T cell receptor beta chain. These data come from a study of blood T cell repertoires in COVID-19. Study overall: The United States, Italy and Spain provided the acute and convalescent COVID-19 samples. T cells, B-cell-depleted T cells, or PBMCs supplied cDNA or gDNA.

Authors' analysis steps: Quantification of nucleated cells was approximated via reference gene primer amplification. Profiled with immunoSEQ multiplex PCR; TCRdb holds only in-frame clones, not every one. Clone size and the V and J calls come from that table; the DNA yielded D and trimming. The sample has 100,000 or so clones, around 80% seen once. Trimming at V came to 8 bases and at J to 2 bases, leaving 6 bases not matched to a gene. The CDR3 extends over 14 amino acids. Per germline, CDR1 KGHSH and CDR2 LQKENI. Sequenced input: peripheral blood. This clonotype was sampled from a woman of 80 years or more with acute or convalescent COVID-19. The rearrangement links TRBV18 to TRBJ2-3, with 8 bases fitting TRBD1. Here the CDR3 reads CASAWTGNTDTQYF. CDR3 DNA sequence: TGTGCCAGCGCTTGGACAGGGAACACAGATACGCAGTATTTT.